Listed here is a single T cell receptor beta chain. Antigen unknown. Some clones are missing from TCRdb's copy, which holds only in-frame ones; the method was immunoSEQ multiplex PCR. The repertoire holds roughly 54,000 clones, 89% seen once, with approximately 15% in the top ten. These data belong to a study of T cell responses to AZD1222 COVID-19 vaccine. It was second doses at about 4 or about 12 weeks that were pooled. Study results and limitations: Clonal diversity was possibly underestimated; the donors were predominantly white British and more often female.

The CDR3 loop spans 13 amino acids. In germline, CDR1 is SGHDT, CDR2 YYEEEE. The J segment lost 0 bases and the V segment lost 5 bases, leaving 2 bases of the junction unmatched. The receptor was isolated from an adult who received the AZD1222 COVID-19 vaccine. The source was peripheral blood, collected 28 days after the second AZD1222 dose. The J gene is TRBJ2-7, the V gene TRBV5-6; 7 nucleotides align to TRBD1. Here the CDR3 DNA reads TGTGCCAGCAGGGACAGGAACTCCTACGAGCAGTACTTC. It codes for CASRDRNSYEQYF.